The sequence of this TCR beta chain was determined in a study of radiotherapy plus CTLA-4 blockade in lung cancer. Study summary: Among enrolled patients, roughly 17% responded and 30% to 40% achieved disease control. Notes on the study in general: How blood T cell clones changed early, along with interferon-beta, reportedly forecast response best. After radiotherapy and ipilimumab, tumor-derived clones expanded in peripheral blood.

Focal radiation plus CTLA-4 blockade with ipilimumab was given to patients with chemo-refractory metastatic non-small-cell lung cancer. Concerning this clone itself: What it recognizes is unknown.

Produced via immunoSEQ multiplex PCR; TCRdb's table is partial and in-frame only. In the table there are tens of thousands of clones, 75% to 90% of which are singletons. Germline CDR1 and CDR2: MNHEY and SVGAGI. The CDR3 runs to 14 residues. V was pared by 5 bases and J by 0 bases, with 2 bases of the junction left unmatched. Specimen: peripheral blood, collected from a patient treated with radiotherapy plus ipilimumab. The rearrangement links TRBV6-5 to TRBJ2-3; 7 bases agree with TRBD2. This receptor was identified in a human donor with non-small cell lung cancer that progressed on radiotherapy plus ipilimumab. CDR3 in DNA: TGTGCCAGCAGTCAGCGGGGTAGCACAGATACGCAGTATTTT. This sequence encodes CASSQRGSTDTQYF.